Listed below are T cell receptor beta chains from one sample, sequenced in a study of blood T cells in healthy people across ages. TCRdb used MiXCR to reprocess the 5' RACE reads, holding one entry per CDR3 protein. The sample records about 640,000 distinct CDR3 sequences, 40% to 50% being singletons. Sequenced material: blood. These receptors all come from a man older than 75 in good health. Each CDR3 is given with its conserved first and last residue. The D gene is left open where the match is weak. The size entry is marked missing in some rows and otherwise reads once, few, many or a size class.

CDR3 protein: CASSRIDREQYF
CDR3 DNA: TGTGCCAGCAGCCGCATTGACCGGGAGCAGTACTTC
clone size: few
J gene: TRBJ2-7
D gene: -
V gene: TRBV3-1

CDR3 protein: CASSGGGSGANVLTF
CDR3 DNA: TGTGCCAGCAGCGGGGGCGGCTCTGGGGCCAACGTCCTGACTTTC
clone size: -
J gene: TRBJ2-6
D gene: -
V gene: TRBV6-1

CDR3 protein: CAISDTGLAGAPLLLYEQYF
CDR3 DNA: TGTGCCATCAGTGACACTGGACTAGCGGGGGCCCCTCTACTGCTCTACGAGCAGTACTTC
clone size: -
J gene: TRBJ2-7
D gene: TRBD2
V gene: TRBV10-3

CDR3 protein: CSESNRVSGYTF
CDR3 DNA: TGCAGCGAATCCAACAGGGTTAGCGGCTACACCTTC
clone size: many
J gene: TRBJ1-2
D gene: -
V gene: TRBV29-1

CDR3 protein: CASSKMGRTNEKLFF
CDR3 DNA: TGTGCCAGCAGCAAAATGGGGAGGACTAATGAAAAACTGTTTTTT
clone size: -
J gene: TRBJ1-4
D gene: -
V gene: TRBV2

CDR3 protein: CASSQPGQGAEETQYF
CDR3 DNA: TGTGCCAGCAGTCAACCGGGACAGGGGGCTGAAGAGACCCAGTACTTC
clone size: -
J gene: TRBJ2-5
D gene: TRBD1
V gene: TRBV6-2/TRBV6-3

CDR3 protein: CASSYNGGGANEQFF
CDR3 DNA: TGTGCCAGCAGTTACAACGGCGGGGGGGCCAATGAGCAGTTCTTC
clone size: few
J gene: TRBJ2-1
D gene: TRBD2
V gene: TRBV6-2/TRBV6-3

CDR3 protein: CAISPYTDTQYF
CDR3 DNA: TGTGCCATCAGCCCCTACACAGATACGCAGTATTTT
clone size: -
J gene: TRBJ2-3
D gene: -
V gene: TRBV10-3

CDR3 protein: CASSLGGGSYNEQFF
CDR3 DNA: TGTGCCAGCAGCCTAGGCGGAGGTTCCTACAATGAGCAGTTCTTC
clone size: many
J gene: TRBJ2-1
D gene: -
V gene: TRBV7-7

CDR3 protein: CASSSPYGGPYNEQYF
CDR3 DNA: TGTGCCAGCAGTTCACCGTACGGGGGGCCCTACAATGAGCAGTACTTC
clone size: -
J gene: TRBJ2-7
D gene: -
V gene: TRBV6-2/TRBV6-3

CDR3 protein: CASSVVGGVTEAFF
CDR3 DNA: TGTGCCAGCAGCGTAGTGGGGGGAGTCACTGAAGCTTTCTTT
clone size: -
J gene: TRBJ1-1
D gene: -
V gene: TRBV9

CDR3 protein: CASSFGAGERETQYF
CDR3 DNA: TGTGCCAGCAGTTTTGGTGCGGGAGAAAGGGAGACCCAGTACTTC
clone size: once
J gene: TRBJ2-5
D gene: TRBD2
V gene: TRBV28

CDR3 protein: CASLKGGSDYGYTF
CDR3 DNA: TGTGCCAGCCTGAAAGGGGGATCCGACTATGGCTACACCTTC
clone size: -
J gene: TRBJ1-2
D gene: -
V gene: TRBV6-2/TRBV6-3

CDR3 protein: CASSEQDLDTGELFF
CDR3 DNA: TGTGCCAGCAGTGAACAGGATTTAGACACCGGGGAGCTGTTTTTT
clone size: -
J gene: TRBJ2-2
D gene: -
V gene: TRBV2

CDR3 protein: CASSLTGAYAQYF
CDR3 DNA: TGTGCCAGCAGTTTGACAGGAGCCTACGCGCAGTACTTC
clone size: -
J gene: TRBJ2-7
D gene: -
V gene: TRBV27

CDR3 protein: CASSLFSGTGVNERYF
CDR3 DNA: TGTGCCAGCAGCCTCTTTTCCGGGACAGGGGTTAACGAGCGGTACTTC
clone size: -
J gene: TRBJ2-7
D gene: TRBD1
V gene: TRBV7-2

CDR3 protein: CASSLIEIVGDTQYF
CDR3 DNA: TGCGCCAGCAGCTTGATTGAGATAGTTGGAGATACGCAGTATTTT
clone size: -
J gene: TRBJ2-3
D gene: -
V gene: TRBV5-1

CDR3 protein: CASSPDRLNSPLHF
CDR3 DNA: TGTGCCAGCAGCCCGGACAGGCTCAATTCACCCCTCCACTTT
clone size: few
J gene: TRBJ1-6
D gene: TRBD1
V gene: TRBV11-1

CDR3 protein: CSVEGTSGGASDTQYF
CDR3 DNA: TGCAGCGTTGAAGGAACTAGCGGGGGGGCCTCAGATACGCAGTATTTT
clone size: few
J gene: TRBJ2-3
D gene: TRBD2
V gene: TRBV29-1

CDR3 protein: CASRTDSYNEQFF
CDR3 DNA: TGTGCCAGCAGGACGGACTCCTACAATGAGCAGTTCTTC
clone size: -
J gene: TRBJ2-1
D gene: -
V gene: TRBV6-2/TRBV6-3

CDR3 protein: CASSTERGALSRTDTQYF
CDR3 DNA: TGTGCCAGCAGTACCGAGCGGGGAGCCCTTTCCCGCACAGATACGCAGTATTTT
clone size: many
J gene: TRBJ2-3
D gene: TRBD2
V gene: TRBV6-5

CDR3 protein: CASSLESMQGIRQFF
CDR3 DNA: TGCGCCAGCAGCTTGGAATCCATGCAGGGTATTCGGCAGTTCTTC
clone size: -
J gene: TRBJ2-1
D gene: -
V gene: TRBV5-1

CDR3 protein: CASSQDRFHETQYF
CDR3 DNA: TGTGCCAGCAGCCAAGACAGGTTCCACGAGACCCAGTACTTC
clone size: few
J gene: TRBJ2-5
D gene: -
V gene: TRBV3-1

CDR3 protein: CASTRQGVYNEQFF
CDR3 DNA: TGTGCCAGCACGCGGCAGGGTGTATACAATGAGCAGTTCTTC
clone size: -
J gene: TRBJ2-1
D gene: -
V gene: TRBV2